A selection of T cell receptor beta chains follows, all from one sample in a study of T-cell reconstitution after alpha-beta-depleted transplantation in children. TCRdb reprocessed the PCR reads with MiXCR, giving one entry per CDR3 protein. The data show approximately 980,000 distinct CDR3 sequences, roughly 31% seen once. Sequencing was performed on PBMCs, mostly from graft donor cells, taken 360 days after TCRalphabeta/CD19-depleted stem cell transplant. The receptors were gathered from a boy under two years old who had a stem cell transplant for SCID, so the T cells may come from the graft donor. Each CDR3 is given with its conserved first and last residue. A D gene is named only where the DNA matches it firmly. Clone size is stated in some rows and not others, as once, few, many or a class when expanded.

j_call | d_call | clone_size | v_call | cdr3_aa | cdr3_nt
TRBJ2-7 | TRBD2 | few | TRBV6-2/TRBV6-3 | CATDAVDGTSAYEQYF | TGTGCCACGGACGCTGTTGACGGGACTAGTGCCTACGAGCAGTACTTC
TRBJ2-1 | - | many | TRBV3-1 | CASSQFGSRVSEQFF | TGTGCCAGCAGCCAATTCGGATCGCGGGTTAGTGAGCAGTTCTTC
TRBJ2-7 | - | few | TRBV2 | CASSFRVYYEQYF | TGTGCCAGCAGTTTTCGAGTTTATTACGAGCAGTACTTC
TRBJ1-1 | TRBD1 | - | TRBV5-1 | CASGGTGTMNTEAFF | TGCGCCAGCGGCGGGACAGGGACCATGAACACTGAAGCTTTCTTT
TRBJ2-3 | - | - | TRBV3-1 | CASRPEGYTDTQYF | TGTGCCAGCAGACCCGAGGGATACACAGATACGCAGTATTTT
TRBJ2-1 | - | - | TRBV2 | CASSTQGSSYNEQFF | TGTGCCAGCAGCACACAGGGTAGCTCCTACAATGAGCAGTTCTTC
TRBJ1-1 | - | - | TRBV9 | CASSVGNDAEAFF | TGTGCCAGCAGCGTCGGAAATGACGCTGAAGCTTTCTTT
TRBJ1-1 | - | once | TRBV2 | CASSPGGRVAFF | TGTGCCAGCAGTCCCGGGGGAAGAGTAGCTTTCTTT
TRBJ2-3 | - | few | TRBV7-8 | CASSSRLRSTDTQYF | TGTGCCAGCAGCTCCCGACTAAGGTCCACAGATACGCAGTATTTT
TRBJ2-2 | - | few | TRBV27 | CASSLLGVGTGELFF | TGTGCCAGCAGCCTCTTGGGGGTGGGGACCGGGGAGCTGTTTTTT
TRBJ2-7 | - | few | TRBV29-1 | CSGSNRGTSSYEQYF | TGCAGCGGGTCAAATAGGGGGACCAGCTCCTACGAGCAGTACTTC
TRBJ2-2 | TRBD1 | - | TRBV2 | CASSPDRAGGELFF | TGTGCCAGCAGTCCGGACAGGGCTGGCGGGGAGCTGTTTTTT
TRBJ1-4 | - | once | TRBV5-5 | CASSSWGVTTNEKLFF | TGTGCCAGCAGCTCCTGGGGCGTCACGACTAATGAAAAACTGTTTTTT
TRBJ1-2 | - | - | TRBV28 | CASSLLSNYGYTF | TGTGCCAGCAGTTTACTGTCAAACTATGGCTACACCTTC
TRBJ2-6 | - | - | TRBV12-3/TRBV12-4 | CASSRRESGANVLTF | TGTGCCAGCAGTCGCAGAGAGTCTGGGGCCAACGTCCTGACTTTC
TRBJ2-2 | - | - | TRBV5-1 | CASSLFAGDTGELFF | TGCGCCAGCAGCTTGTTCGCAGGGGACACCGGGGAGCTGTTTTTT
TRBJ2-4 | - | many | TRBV7-2 | CASSRDRNIQYF | TGTGCCAGCAGCCGCGACAGAAACATTCAGTACTTC
TRBJ1-3 | - | few | TRBV6-1 | CASSHVMGSSGNTIYF | TGTGCCAGCAGCCACGTAATGGGCAGCTCTGGAAACACCATATATTTT
TRBJ1-6 | - | many | TRBV12-3/TRBV12-4 | CASSFAAGSSYNSPLHF | TGTGCCAGCAGTTTCGCGGCCGGGAGCTCCTATAATTCACCCCTCCACTTT
TRBJ1-1 | - | - | TRBV12-3/TRBV12-4 | CVSSLVRNTEAFF | TGTGTCAGCAGTTTAGTGAGGAACACTGAAGCTTTCTTT
TRBJ1-5 | TRBD1 | few | TRBV27 | CASSRGPTGIQPQHF | TGTGCCAGCAGTCGGGGGCCGACAGGGATTCAGCCCCAGCATTTT
TRBJ2-7 | - | once | TRBV13 | CASSSKGHPKSYEQYF | TGTGCCAGCAGTTCCAAGGGACATCCTAAGTCCTACGAGCAGTACTTC
TRBJ1-1 | - | few | TRBV7-9 | CASSQAFF | TGTGCCAGCAGCCAAGCTTTCTTT
TRBJ2-4 | - | - | TRBV20-1 | CSAHPTSQLDIQYF | TGCAGTGCCCACCCGACCTCGCAATTGGACATTCAGTACTTC
TRBJ2-1 | - | few | TRBV5-1 | CASSLIVWGVEQFF | TGCGCCAGCAGCTTGATTGTCTGGGGCGTTGAGCAGTTCTTC
TRBJ2-5 | TRBD2 | - | TRBV24-1 | CATSDSRLAGVQETQYF | TGTGCCACCAGTGATTCGAGACTAGCGGGGGTGCAAGAGACCCAGTACTTC
TRBJ2-5 | - | - | TRBV12-3/TRBV12-4 | CASSPRRIGTQYF | TGTGCCAGCAGTCCCCGGCGTATTGGGACCCAGTACTTC
TRBJ2-5 | - | few | TRBV20-1 | CGAVRFGETQYF | TGCGGCGCGGTGCGATTCGGAGAGACCCAGTACTTC
TRBJ2-2 | - | many | TRBV5-1 | CASTAAVSTGELFF | TGCGCCAGCACAGCGGCAGTATCCACCGGGGAGCTGTTTTTT
TRBJ2-5 | - | - | TRBV29-1 | CSVRRRGDNRETQYF | TGCAGCGTTCGAAGGAGGGGAGACAATCGGGAGACCCAGTACTTC
TRBJ2-3 | - | - | TRBV7-2 | CASSLSWGGGTDTQYF | TGTGCCAGCAGCCTTTCATGGGGAGGGGGGACAGATACGCAGTATTTT
TRBJ2-7 | - | - | TRBV27 | CASSYDSTAYEQYF | TGTGCCAGCAGTTACGACAGCACCGCCTACGAGCAGTACTTC
TRBJ2-3 | TRBD2 | - | TRBV24-1 | CATSDPSTAGRTDTQYF | TGTGCCACCAGTGACCCTTCTACAGCGGGGCGCACAGATACGCAGTATTTT
TRBJ2-3 | TRBD2 | - | TRBV5-1 | CASSLVAGVEDTQYF | TGCGCCAGCAGCTTGGTAGCGGGGGTGGAAGATACGCAGTATTTT
TRBJ2-5 | - | - | TRBV27 | CASSLGGTTPGTQYF | TGTGCCAGCAGTTTGGGCGGGACCACTCCGGGGACCCAGTACTTC
TRBJ1-4 | - | - | TRBV10-2 | CASSITEMNEKLFF | TGCGCCAGCAGTATAACTGAGATGAATGAAAAACTGTTTTTT
TRBJ2-3 | - | many | TRBV9 | CASSIQGSTDTQYF | TGCGCCAGCAGCATCCAGGGGAGCACAGATACGCAGTATTTT
TRBJ2-2 | TRBD2 | few | TRBV4-1 | CASSLEGRVRTGELFF | TGCGCCAGCAGCCTTGAAGGGAGGGTGCGCACCGGGGAGCTGTTTTTT
TRBJ2-7 | - | few | TRBV28 | CASRSSTYSYEQYF | TGTGCCAGCAGATCATCAACCTACAGTTACGAGCAGTACTTC
TRBJ2-7 | - | - | TRBV7-8 | CASSLEGDAYEQYF | TGTGCCAGCAGCTTAGAGGGGGACGCGTACGAGCAGTACTTC
TRBJ2-5 | TRBD1 | - | TRBV7-9 | CASSGRIRGPRETQYF | TGTGCCAGCAGCGGTAGAATCAGGGGGCCGAGAGAGACCCAGTACTTC
TRBJ1-1 | TRBD1 | few | TRBV20-1 | CSAPGQGGTEAFF | TGCAGTGCCCCGGGACAGGGTGGGACTGAAGCTTTCTTT
TRBJ2-5 | - | - | TRBV5-1 | CASRGGTPQETQYF | TGCGCCAGCAGGGGGGGGACACCACAAGAGACCCAGTACTTC
TRBJ2-5 | TRBD2 | few | TRBV20-1 | CRAGRGETQYF | TGCAGAGCGGGGCGAGGGGAGACCCAGTACTTC
TRBJ2-7 | - | - | TRBV6-1 | CASSRGTTGNEQYF | TGTGCCAGCAGTAGGGGGACAACTGGGAACGAGCAGTACTTC